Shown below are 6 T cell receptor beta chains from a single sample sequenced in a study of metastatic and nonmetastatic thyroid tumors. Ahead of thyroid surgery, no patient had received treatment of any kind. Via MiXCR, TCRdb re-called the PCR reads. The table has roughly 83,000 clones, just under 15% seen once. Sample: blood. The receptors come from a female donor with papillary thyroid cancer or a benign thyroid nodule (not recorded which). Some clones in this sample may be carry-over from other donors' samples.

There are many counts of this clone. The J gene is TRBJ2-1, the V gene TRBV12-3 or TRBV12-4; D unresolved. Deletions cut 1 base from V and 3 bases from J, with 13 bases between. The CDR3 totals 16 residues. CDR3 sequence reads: CASSLGRPPFYNEQFF. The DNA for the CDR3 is TGTGCCAGCAGTTTAGGCCGACCCCCCTTCTACAATGAGCAGTTCTTC.

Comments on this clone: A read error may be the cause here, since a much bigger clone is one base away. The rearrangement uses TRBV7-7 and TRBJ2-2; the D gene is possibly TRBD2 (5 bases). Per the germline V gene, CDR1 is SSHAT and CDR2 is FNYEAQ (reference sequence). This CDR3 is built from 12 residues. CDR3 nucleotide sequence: TGTGCTAGCATCCCTCGGGGCGGGGAGCTGTTTTTT. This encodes CASIPRGGELFF.

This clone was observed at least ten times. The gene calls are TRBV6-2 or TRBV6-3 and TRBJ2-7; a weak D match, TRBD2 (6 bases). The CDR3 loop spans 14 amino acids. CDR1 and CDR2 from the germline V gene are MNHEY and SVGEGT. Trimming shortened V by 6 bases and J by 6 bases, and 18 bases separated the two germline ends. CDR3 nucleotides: TGTGCCAGCAGCCCTCCGGGGGTGTCGGTCGAGCAGTACTTC. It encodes CASSPPGVSVEQYF.

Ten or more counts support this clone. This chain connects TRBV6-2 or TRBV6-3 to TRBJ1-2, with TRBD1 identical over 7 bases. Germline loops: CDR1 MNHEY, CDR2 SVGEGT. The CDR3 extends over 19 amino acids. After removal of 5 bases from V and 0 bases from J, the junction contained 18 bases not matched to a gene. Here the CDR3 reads CASSTFQGGNRNSNYGYTF. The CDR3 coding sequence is TGTGCCAGCAGTACTTTTCAGGGGGGAAACCGGAATTCTAACTATGGCTACACCTTC.

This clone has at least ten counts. In DNA, the CDR3 is TGCGCCAGCAGCTTAAGGGCAGAAACTAATTCACCCCTCCACTTT. It encodes CASSLRAETNSPLHF. V usage is TRBV5-1 and J usage is TRBJ1-6; D remains unclear. Trimming pared 2 bases from V and 6 bases from J, leaving 12 bases between. Germline loops: CDR1 SGHRS, CDR2 YFSETQ. CDR3 length equals 15 residues.

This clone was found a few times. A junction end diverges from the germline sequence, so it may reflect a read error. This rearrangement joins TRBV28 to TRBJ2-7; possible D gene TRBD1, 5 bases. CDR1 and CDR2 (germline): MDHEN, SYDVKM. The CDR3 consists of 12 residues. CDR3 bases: TGTGCCAGCAGTGGGGCGTCCTACGATCAGTACTTC. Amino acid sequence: CASSGASYDQYF.